This T cell receptor beta chain emerged from a study of T-cell reconstitution after alpha-beta-depleted transplantation in children. Study findings and constraints: Surviving recipient cells, namely T cells and thymic progenitors, were the source of high day-60 TCRbeta diversity in some patients.

This clonotype was picked up many times. Its antigen remains unidentified. Unique molecular identifiers were incorporated when the TCRbeta library was constructed. TCRdb re-called the PCR reads through MiXCR, storing one row per CDR3 protein. The table has some 150,000 distinct CDR3 sequences, 8.8% seen once; the top ten hold less than 20%. The CDR3 spans 19 residues. The germline CDR1 and CDR2 sequences are DFQATT and SNEGSKA (reference sequence). After removal of 1 base from V and 6 bases from J, the junction contained 19 bases not matched to a gene. This specimen was PBMCs, mostly from graft donor cells, taken 180 days after TCRalphabeta/CD19-depleted stem cell transplant. The V gene is TRBV20-1, the J gene TRBJ2-3, with 10 bases fitting TRBD2. This TCR was sampled from a female patient aged 2-10 years who had a stem cell transplant for congenital amegakaryocytic thrombocytopenia, so the T cells may come from the graft donor. The CDR3 protein is CSARGLSGKISGRLDTQYF. The CDR3 nucleotides are TGCAGTGCTAGAGGGTTGTCAGGAAAAATTAGCGGGAGGTTGGATACGCAGTATTTT.